This T cell receptor (beta chain) emerged from a study of Graves' ophthalmopathy and Graves' hyperthyroidism. General observations from the study: The model's ophthalmopathy progression predictions had less than 71% sensitivity and over 72% specificity. Most expanded clonotypes in thyroid above 0.001 frequency also showed up in blood.

Beta-chain TCR CDR3 regions were amplified from RNA transcripts. Amplification began with first-round RT-PCR using HTBI primers, then second-round multiplex PCR was performed. Via MiXCR, TCRdb re-called the multiplex PCR reads, giving one row per CDR3 protein. The sample yields over 450,000 distinct CDR3 sequences, over 13% seen once. This clonotype was recorded at least ten times. The antigen is unknown. Ophthalmopathy donors showed moderate-to-severe activity, CAS ≥3, NOSPECS ≥4 and a duration under 3 months. The V end was cut by 5 bases, the J end by 3 bases, with 14 bases between. Per the germline V gene, CDR1 is SGHTA and CDR2 is FQGNSA. There are 14 residues in the CDR3.

The clonotype originates from a woman aged 25-40 years with Graves' ophthalmopathy. The source material was blood. V and J are TRBV7-2 and TRBJ2-7; D possibly corresponds to TRBD2 (6 bases). CDR3 in amino acids: CASSHGDSYYEQYF. CDR3 nucleotide sequence: TGTGCCAGCAGCCATGGGGACTCTTACTACGAGCAGTACTTC.